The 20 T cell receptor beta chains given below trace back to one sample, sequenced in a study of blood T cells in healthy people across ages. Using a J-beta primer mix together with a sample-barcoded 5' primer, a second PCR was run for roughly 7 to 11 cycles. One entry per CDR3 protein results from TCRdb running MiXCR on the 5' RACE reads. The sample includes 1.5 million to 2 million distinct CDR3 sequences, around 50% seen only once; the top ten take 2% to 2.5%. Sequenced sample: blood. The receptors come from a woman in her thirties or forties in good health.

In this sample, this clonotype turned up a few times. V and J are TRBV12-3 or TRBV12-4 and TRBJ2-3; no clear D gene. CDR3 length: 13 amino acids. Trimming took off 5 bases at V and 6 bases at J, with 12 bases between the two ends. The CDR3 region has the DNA TGTGCCAGCAGTCACCCAGTCCGGGATACGCAGTATTTT. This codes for CASSHPVRDTQYF.

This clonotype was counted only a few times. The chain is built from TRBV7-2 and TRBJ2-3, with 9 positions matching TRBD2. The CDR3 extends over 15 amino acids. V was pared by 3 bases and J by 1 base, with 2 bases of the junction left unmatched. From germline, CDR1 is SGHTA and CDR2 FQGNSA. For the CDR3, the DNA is TGTGCCAGCAGCTTTCTAGCGGGGCGCACAGATACGCAGTATTTT. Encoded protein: CASSFLAGRTDTQYF. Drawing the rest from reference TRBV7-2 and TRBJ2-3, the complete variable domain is GAGVSQSPSNKVTEKGKDVELRCDPISGHTALYWYRQSLGQGLEFLIYFQGNSAPDKSGLPSDRFSAERTGGSVSTLTIQRTQQEDSAVYLCASSFLAGRTDTQYFGPGTRLTVL.

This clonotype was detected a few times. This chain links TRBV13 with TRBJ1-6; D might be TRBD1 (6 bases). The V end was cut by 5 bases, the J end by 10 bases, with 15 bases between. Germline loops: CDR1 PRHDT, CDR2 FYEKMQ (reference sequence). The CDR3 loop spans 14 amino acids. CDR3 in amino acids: CASSPGRGGSPLHF. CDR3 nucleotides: TGTGCCAGCAGCCCTGGCAGGGGAGGGTCACCCCTCCACTTT.

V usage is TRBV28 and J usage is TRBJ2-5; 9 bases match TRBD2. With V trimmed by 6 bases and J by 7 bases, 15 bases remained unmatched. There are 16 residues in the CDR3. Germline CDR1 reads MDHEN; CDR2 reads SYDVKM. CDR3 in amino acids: CASSLGLAHWLGTQYF. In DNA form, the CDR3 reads TGTGCCAGCAGCTTAGGACTAGCGCATTGGTTGGGGACCCAGTACTTC.

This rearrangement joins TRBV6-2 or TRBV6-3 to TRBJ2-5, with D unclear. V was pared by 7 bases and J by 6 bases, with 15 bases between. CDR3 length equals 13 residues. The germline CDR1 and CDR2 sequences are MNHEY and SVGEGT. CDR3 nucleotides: TGTGCCAGCACTCTGCAGGCAATGAAGACCCAGTACTTC. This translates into CASTLQAMKTQYF.

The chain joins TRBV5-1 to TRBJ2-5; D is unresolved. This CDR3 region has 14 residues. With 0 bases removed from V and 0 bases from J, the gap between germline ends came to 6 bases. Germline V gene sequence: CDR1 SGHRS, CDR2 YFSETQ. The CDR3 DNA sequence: TGCGCCAGCAGCTTGGCGGCAGACCAAGAGACCCAGTACTTC. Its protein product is CASSLAADQETQYF.

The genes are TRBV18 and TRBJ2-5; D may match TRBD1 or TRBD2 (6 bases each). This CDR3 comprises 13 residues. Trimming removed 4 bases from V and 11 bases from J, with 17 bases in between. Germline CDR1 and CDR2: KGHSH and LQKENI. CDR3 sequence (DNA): TGTGCCAGCTCACGTAGGGGGGACGATGAGCAGTACTTC. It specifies CASSRRGDDEQYF.

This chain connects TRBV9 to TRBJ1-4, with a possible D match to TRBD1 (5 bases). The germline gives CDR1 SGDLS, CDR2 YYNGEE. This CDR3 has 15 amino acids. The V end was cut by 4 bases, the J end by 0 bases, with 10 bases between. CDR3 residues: CASSTLGATNEKLFF. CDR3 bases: TGTGCCAGCAGCACCTTGGGGGCAACTAATGAAAAACTGTTTTTT.

CDR3: CASSPRGGGPTYEQYF. The CDR3 DNA is TGTGCCAGCAGCCCTAGGGGAGGGGGACCGACCTACGAGCAGTACTTC. The rearrangement links TRBV7-2 to TRBJ2-7; the D gene is possibly TRBD2 (7 bases). V was pared by 5 bases and J by 2 bases, with 19 bases between. The CDR3 has 16 residues. The germline gives CDR1 SGHTA, CDR2 FQGNSA.

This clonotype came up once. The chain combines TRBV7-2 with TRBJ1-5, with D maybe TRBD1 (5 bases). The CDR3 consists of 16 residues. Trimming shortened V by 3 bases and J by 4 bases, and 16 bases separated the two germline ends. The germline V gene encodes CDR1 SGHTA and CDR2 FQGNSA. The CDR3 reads CASSFRGGGSNQPQHF. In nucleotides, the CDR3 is TGTGCCAGCAGCTTCCGTGGGGGGGGGTCAAATCAGCCCCAGCATTTT. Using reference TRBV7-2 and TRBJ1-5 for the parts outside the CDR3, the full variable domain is GAGVSQSPSNKVTEKGKDVELRCDPISGHTALYWYRQSLGQGLEFLIYFQGNSAPDKSGLPSDRFSAERTGGSVSTLTIQRTQQEDSAVYLCASSFRGGGSNQPQHFGDGTRLSIL.

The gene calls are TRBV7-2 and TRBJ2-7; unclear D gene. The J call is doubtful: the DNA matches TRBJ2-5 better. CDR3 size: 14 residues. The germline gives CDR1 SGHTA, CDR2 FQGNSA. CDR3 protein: CASSSSLVQETQYF. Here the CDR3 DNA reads TGTGCCAGCAGCTCCTCCCTAGTGCAAGAGACCCAGTACTTC.

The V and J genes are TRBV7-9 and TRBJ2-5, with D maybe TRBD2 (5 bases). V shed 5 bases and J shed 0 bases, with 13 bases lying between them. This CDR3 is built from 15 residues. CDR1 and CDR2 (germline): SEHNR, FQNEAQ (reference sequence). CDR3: CASSQDLGDQETQYF. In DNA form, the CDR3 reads TGTGCCAGCAGCCAAGATTTGGGAGACCAAGAGACCCAGTACTTC.

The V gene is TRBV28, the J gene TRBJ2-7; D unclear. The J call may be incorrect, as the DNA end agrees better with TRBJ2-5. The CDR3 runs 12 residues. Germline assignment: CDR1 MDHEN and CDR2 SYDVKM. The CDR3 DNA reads TGTGCCAGCAGCAAGGGTTCGGAGACCCAGTACTTC. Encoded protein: CASSKGSETQYF.

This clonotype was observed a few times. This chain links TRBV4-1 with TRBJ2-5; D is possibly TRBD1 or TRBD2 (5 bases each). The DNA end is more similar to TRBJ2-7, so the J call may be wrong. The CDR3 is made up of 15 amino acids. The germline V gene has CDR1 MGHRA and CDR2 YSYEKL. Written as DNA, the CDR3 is TGCGCCAGCAGCCAAGCGGTGGGACCTAACTACGAGCAGTACTTC. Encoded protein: CASSQAVGPNYEQYF.

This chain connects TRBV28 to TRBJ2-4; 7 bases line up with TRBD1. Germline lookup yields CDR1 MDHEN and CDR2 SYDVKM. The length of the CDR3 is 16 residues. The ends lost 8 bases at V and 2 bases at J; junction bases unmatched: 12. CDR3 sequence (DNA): TGTGCCAGCCGACAGGGTGGGCGTTTGACCAAAAACATTCAGTACTTC. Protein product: CASRQGGRLTKNIQYF.

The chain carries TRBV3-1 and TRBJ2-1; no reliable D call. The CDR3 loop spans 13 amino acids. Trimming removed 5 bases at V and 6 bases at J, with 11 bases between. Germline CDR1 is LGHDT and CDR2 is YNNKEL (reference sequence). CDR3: CASSGEAGNEQFF. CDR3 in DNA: TGTGCCAGCAGCGGCGAGGCCGGCAATGAGCAGTTCTTC.

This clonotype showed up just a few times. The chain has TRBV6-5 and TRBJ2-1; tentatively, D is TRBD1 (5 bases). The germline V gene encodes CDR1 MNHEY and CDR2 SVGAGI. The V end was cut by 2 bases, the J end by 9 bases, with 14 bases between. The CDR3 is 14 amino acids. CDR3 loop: CASSYQQGLGEQFF. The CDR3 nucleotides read TGTGCCAGCAGTTACCAGCAGGGTTTGGGTGAGCAGTTCTTC.

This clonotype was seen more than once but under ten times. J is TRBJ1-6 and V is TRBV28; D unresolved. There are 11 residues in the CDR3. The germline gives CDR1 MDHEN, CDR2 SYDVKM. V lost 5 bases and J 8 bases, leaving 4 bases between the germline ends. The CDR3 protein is CASSPYSPLHF. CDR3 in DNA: TGTGCCAGCAGTCCCTATTCACCCCTCCACTTT.

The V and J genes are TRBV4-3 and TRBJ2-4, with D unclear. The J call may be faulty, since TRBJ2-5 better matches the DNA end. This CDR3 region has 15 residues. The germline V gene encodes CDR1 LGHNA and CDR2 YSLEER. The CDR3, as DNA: TGCGCCAGCAGCCAATCCTGGGATCGTGGGGAGACCCAGTACTTC. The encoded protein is CASSQSWDRGETQYF.

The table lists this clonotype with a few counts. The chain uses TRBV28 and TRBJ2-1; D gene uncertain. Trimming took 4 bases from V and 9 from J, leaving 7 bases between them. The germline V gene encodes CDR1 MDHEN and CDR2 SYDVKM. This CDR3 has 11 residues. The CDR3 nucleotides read TGTGCCAGCAGTTCGGCGGTTGAGCAGTTCTTC. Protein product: CASSSAVEQFF.